The 5 T cell receptor beta chains below were found in one sample sequenced in a study of preoperative IRX-2 immunotherapy in early breast cancer. Repertoires were generated with immunoSEQ multiplex PCR, while TCRdb's copy carries only in-frame clones and drops some. The sample lists about 19,000 clones, about 82% seen once, with about 1.2% in the top ten. Treatment indicated: preoperative locoregional IRX-2 cytokine immunotherapy. The source was lymph node tissue, collected after IRX-2 immunotherapy. Receptors originate from a human donor with breast cancer.

The V gene is TRBV5-1, the J gene TRBJ2-3; TRBD2 matches 11 bases. CDR3 length: 18 amino acids. V dropped 2 bases and J dropped 0; count of bases not matched to a gene: 8. Germline CDR1 and CDR2: SGHRS and YFSETQ. The CDR3 DNA follows: TGCGCCAGCAGCTTTAGCGGGAGGGCGTCGCGTAGCACAGATACGCAGTATTTT. Translation: CASSFSGRASRSTDTQYF.

The chain combines TRBV11-3 with TRBJ1-1; 8 bases are a match to TRBD1. The V and J ends lost 3 bases and 1 base, in that order; junction bases with no gene match: 4. Per germline, CDR1 SGHNT and CDR2 YENEEA. The CDR3 extends over 15 amino acids. The CDR3 is CASSLGGTGNTEAFF. CDR3 nucleotides: TGTGCCAGCAGCTTGGGAGGGACAGGGAACACTGAAGCTTTCTTT.

The chain couples TRBV19 to TRBJ1-4, with TRBD1 matching 8 bases. The germline V gene has CDR1 LNHDA and CDR2 SQIVND (reference sequence). Trimming cost V 5 bases and J 11 bases; bases outside gene matches: 13. CDR3 length equals 15 residues. The DNA for the CDR3 is TGTGCCAGTAGTGCTCAAACAGGGGGAAAGAAGAAACTGTTTTTT. Amino acids: CASSAQTGGKKKLFF. Filled out from reference TRBV19 and TRBJ1-4, the complete variable domain reads DGGITQSPKYLFRKEGQNVTLSCEQNLNHDAMYWYRQDPGQGLRLIYYSQIVNDFQKGDIAEGYSVSREKKESFPLTVTSAQKNPTAFYLCASSAQTGGKKKLFFGSGTQLSVL.

The V and J genes are TRBV2 and TRBJ1-4; D call uncertain. Looked up from germline, CDR1 is SNHLY and CDR2 is FYNNEI. This CDR3 spans 13 amino acids. The ends were cut back, 6 bases at V and 3 bases at J, with 8 bases in the middle. CDR3 loop: CASSVQPNEKLFF. The CDR3 nucleotides are TGTGCCAGCAGCGTCCAGCCTAATGAAAAACTGTTTTTT.

V usage is TRBV15 and J usage is TRBJ2-5; the match to TRBD1 covers 8 bases. Trimming removed 2 bases from V and 2 bases from J; junction bases left unmatched: 4. This CDR3 region has 15 residues. Germline CDR1 is LNHNV and CDR2 is YYDKDF (reference sequence). The CDR3 bases are TGTGCCACCAGCAGACCTGGACAGGGTCAAGAGACCCAGTACTTC. This encodes CATSRPGQGQETQYF.